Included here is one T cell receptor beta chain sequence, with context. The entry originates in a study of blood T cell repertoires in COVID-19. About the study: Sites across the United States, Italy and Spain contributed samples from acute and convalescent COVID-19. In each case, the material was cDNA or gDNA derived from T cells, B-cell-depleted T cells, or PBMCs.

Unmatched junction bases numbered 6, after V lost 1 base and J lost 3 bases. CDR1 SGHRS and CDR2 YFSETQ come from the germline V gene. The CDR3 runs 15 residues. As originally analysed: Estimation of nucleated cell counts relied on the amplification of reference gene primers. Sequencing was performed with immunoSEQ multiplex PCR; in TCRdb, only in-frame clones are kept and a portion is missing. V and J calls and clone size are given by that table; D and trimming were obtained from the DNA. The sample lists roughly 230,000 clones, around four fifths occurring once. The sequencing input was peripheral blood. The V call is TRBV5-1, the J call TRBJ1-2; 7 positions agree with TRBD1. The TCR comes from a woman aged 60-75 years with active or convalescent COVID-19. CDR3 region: CASSLLGGADYGYTF. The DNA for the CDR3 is TGCGCCAGCAGCTTGTTAGGGGGCGCGGACTATGGCTACACCTTC.